Below, 5 T cell receptor beta chains from the same sample are listed, as sequenced in a study of T cell responses to AZD1222 COVID-19 vaccine. Profiled with immunoSEQ multiplex PCR; TCRdb holds only in-frame clones, not every one. The sample lists 110,000 to 150,000 clones, about 92% occurring once. The sample was peripheral blood, taken after recovery from COVID-19. These receptor sequences come from an adult who had recovered from COVID-19.

This clone appeared once. This chain uses TRBV5-1 with TRBJ2-7; TRBD1 matches 11 bases. J gave up 6 bases and V 0 bases, and 5 bases lay outside the gene matches. The CDR3 loop spans 15 amino acids. Germline V gene data show CDR1 as SGHRS and CDR2 as YFSETQ. CDR3 nucleotide sequence: TGCGCCAGCAGCTTGGATGGACAGGGGGCGGGCGAGCAGTACTTC. This codes for CASSLDGQGAGEQYF.

The CDR3 bases are TGTGCCACCAGCAGAGGACAAGGGATTAACACTGAAGCTTTCTTT. Amino acids: CATSRGQGINTEAFF. The chain combines TRBV15 with TRBJ1-1; D not resolved. The germline V gene encodes CDR1 LNHNV and CDR2 YYDKDF (reference sequence). The CDR3 has 15 residues. V dropped 1 base and J dropped 2 bases, with 11 bases sitting between them.

The chain recombines TRBV29-1 with TRBJ1-4; 7 positions match TRBD1. Losses at the gene ends were 6 bases for V and 4 bases for J; bases not matched to a gene: 8. Germline CDR1 SQVTM, CDR2 ANQGSEA. CDR3 length: 14 amino acids. As DNA, the CDR3 is TGCAGCGTCTTTACAGGGGACTATAATGAAAAACTGTTTTTT. It yields the protein CSVFTGDYNEKLFF. Full variable domain (rest looked up from reference TRBV29-1 and TRBJ1-4): SAVISQKPSRDICQRGTSLTIQCQVDSQVTMMFWYRQQPGQSLTLIATANQGSEATYESGFVIDKFPISRPNLTFSTLTVSNMSPEDSSIYLCSVFTGDYNEKLFFGSGTQLSVL.

As DNA, the CDR3 is TGTGCCAGCACCGAGAATGGGGGGGGCCGGCGGGAGACCCAGTACTTC. Translating gives CASTENGGGRRETQYF. This chain uses TRBV27 with TRBJ2-5; D is perhaps TRBD2 (7 bases). Germline V lookup: CDR1 MNHEY, CDR2 SMNVEV (reference sequence). V was shortened by 7 bases and J by 5 bases, with 23 bases between the two germline ends. The CDR3 sequence is 16 residues long.

V is TRBV10-3 and J is TRBJ1-1; D is possibly TRBD1 (6 bases). V was clipped by 0 bases and J by 4 bases, with 12 bases between them. The CDR3 extends over 15 amino acids. Per the germline V gene, CDR1 is ENHRY and CDR2 is SYGVKD. CDR3 residues: CAISESGQGTTEAFF. CDR3 nucleotide sequence: TGTGCCATCAGTGAGTCGGGCCAGGGGACCACTGAAGCTTTCTTT.